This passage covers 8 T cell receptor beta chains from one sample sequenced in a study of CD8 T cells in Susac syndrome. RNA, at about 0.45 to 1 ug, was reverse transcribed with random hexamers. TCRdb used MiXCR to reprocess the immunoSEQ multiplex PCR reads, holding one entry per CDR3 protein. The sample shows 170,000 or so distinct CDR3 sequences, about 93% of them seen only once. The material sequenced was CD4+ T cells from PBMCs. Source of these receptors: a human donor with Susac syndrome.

The CDR3 coding sequence is TGTGCCAGCTCACTCGGCGGACAGGGGAAAAACACCATATATTTT. Its protein product is CASSLGGQGKNTIYF. The V call is TRBV18, the J call TRBJ1-3; TRBD1 agrees at 9 bases. Germline V gives CDR1 KGHSH, CDR2 LQKENI. The CDR3 is 15 amino acids. Losses at the gene ends were 4 bases for V and 6 bases for J; bases not matched to a gene: 7.

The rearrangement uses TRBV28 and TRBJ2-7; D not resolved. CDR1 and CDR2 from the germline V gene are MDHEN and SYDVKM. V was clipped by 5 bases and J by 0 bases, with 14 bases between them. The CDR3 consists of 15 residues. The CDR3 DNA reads TGTGCCAGCAGTCCCCGAACGGTGAGCTCCTACGAGCAGTACTTC. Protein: CASSPRTVSSYEQYF.

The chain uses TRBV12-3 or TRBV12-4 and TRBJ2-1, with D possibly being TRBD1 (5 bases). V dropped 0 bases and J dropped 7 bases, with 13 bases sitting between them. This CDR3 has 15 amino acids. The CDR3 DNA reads TGTGCCAGCAGTTTAGCGCATTCAGGGCGAAATGAGCAGTTCTTC. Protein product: CASSLAHSGRNEQFF.

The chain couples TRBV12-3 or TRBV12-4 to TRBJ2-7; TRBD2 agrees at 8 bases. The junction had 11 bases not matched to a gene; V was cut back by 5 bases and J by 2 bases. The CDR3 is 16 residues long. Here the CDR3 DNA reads TGTGCCAGCAGTCGCGGGGGCAAGCGGGGGACCTACGAGCAGTACTTC. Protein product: CASSRGGKRGTYEQYF.

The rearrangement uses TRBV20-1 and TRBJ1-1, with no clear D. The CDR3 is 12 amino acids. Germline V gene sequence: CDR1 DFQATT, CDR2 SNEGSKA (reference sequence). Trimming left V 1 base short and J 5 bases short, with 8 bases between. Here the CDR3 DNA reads TGCAGTGCTAGAGCCCCTGTGACTGAAGCTTTCTTT. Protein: CSARAPVTEAFF.

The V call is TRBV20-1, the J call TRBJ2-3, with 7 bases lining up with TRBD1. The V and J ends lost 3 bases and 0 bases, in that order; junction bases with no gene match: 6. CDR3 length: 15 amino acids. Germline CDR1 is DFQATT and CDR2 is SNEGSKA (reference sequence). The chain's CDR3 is CSASSNRGSTDTQYF. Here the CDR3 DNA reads TGCAGTGCTAGTTCCAACAGGGGTAGCACAGATACGCAGTATTTT.

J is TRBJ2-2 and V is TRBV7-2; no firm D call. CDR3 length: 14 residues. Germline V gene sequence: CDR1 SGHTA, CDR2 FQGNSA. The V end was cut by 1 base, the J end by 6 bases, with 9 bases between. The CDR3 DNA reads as TGTGCCAGCAGCTTAGACCCCTCGGCCGGGGAGCTGTTTTTT. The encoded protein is CASSLDPSAGELFF.

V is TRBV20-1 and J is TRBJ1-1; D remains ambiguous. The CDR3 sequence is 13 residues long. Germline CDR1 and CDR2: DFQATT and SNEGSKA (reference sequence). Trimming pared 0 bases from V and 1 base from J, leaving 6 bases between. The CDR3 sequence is CSARDPSNTEAFF. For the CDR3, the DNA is TGCAGTGCTAGAGATCCCTCGAACACTGAAGCTTTCTTT.